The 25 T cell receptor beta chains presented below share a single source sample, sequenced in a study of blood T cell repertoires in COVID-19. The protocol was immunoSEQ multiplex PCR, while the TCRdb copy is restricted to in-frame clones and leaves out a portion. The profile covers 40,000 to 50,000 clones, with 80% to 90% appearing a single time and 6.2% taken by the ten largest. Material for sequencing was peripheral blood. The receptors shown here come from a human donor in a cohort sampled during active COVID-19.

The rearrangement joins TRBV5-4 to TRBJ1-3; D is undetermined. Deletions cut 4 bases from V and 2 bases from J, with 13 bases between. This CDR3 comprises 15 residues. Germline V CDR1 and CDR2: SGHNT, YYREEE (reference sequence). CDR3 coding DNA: TGTGCCAGCAGCAATGACCTGAGGCCTGGAAACACCATATATTTT. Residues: CASSNDLRPGNTIYF.

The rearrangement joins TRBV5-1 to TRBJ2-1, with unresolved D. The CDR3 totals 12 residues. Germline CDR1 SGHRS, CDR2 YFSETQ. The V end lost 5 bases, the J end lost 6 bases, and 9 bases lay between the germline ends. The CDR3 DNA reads TGCGCCAGCAGTTGGAGACCCAATGAGCAGTTCTTC. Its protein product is CASSWRPNEQFF.

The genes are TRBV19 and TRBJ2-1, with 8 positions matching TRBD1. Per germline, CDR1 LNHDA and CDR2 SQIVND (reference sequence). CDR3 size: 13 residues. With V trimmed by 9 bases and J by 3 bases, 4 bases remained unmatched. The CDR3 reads CASSGQVYNEQFF. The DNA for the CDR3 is TGTGCCAGCTCGGGACAGGTCTACAATGAGCAGTTCTTC. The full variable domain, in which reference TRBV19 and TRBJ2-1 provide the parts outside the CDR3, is DGGITQSPKYLFRKEGQNVTLSCEQNLNHDAMYWYRQDPGQGLRLIYYSQIVNDFQKGDIAEGYSVSREKKESFPLTVTSAQKNPTAFYLCASSGQVYNEQFFGPGTRLTVL.

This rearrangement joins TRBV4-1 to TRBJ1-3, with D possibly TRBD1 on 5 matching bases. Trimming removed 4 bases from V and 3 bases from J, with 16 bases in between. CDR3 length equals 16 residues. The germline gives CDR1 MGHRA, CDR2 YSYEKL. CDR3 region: CASSPPGSLGGNTIYF. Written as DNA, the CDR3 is TGCGCCAGCAGCCCCCCAGGGTCCCTCGGTGGAAACACCATATATTTT.

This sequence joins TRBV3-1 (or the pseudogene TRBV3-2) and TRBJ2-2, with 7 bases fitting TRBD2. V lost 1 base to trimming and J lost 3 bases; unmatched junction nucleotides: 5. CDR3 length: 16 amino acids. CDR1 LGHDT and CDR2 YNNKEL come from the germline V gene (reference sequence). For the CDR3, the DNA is TGTGCCAGCAGCCAAGGAGGCGGGAGTGACACCGGGGAGCTGTTTTTT. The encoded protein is CASSQGGGSDTGELFF.

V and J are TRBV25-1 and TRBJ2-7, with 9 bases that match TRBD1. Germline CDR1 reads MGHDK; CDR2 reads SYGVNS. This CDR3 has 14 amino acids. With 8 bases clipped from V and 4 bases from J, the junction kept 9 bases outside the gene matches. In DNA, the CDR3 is TGTGCCAGCCCCGGGACAGGGAAAAGGTACGAGCAGTACTTC. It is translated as CASPGTGKRYEQYF.

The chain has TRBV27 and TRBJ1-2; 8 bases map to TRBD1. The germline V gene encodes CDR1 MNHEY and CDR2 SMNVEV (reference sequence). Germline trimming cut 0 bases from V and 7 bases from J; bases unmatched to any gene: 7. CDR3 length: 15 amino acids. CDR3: CASSLSGPGGGGYTF. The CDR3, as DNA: TGTGCCAGCAGTTTATCGGGCCCAGGGGGCGGTGGCTACACCTTC.

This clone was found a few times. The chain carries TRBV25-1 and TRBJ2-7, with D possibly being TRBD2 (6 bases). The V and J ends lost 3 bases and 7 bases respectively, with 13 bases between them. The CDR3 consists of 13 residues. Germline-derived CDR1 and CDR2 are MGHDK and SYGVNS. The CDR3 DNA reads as TGTGCCAGCAGTGATGGGGAGGTAGGGGAGCAGTACTTC. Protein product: CASSDGEVGEQYF.

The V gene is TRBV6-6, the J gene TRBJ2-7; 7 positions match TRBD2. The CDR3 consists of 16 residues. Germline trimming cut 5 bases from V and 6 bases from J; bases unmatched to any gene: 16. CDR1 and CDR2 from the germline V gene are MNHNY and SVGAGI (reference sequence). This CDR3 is CASSQPGGTLLFEQYF. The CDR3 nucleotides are TGTGCCAGCAGTCAGCCGGGGGGAACCCTTCTCTTCGAGCAGTACTTC.

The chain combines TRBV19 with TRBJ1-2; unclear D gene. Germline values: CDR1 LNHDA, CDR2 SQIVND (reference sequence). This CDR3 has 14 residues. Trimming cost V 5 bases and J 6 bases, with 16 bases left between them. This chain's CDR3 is CASSPPRSKDGYTF. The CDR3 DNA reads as TGTGCCAGTAGTCCGCCGCGGTCGAAGGATGGCTACACCTTC.

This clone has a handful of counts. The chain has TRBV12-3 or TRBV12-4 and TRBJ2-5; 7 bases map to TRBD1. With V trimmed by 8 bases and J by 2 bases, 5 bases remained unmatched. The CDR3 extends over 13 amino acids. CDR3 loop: CASGDSSQETQYF. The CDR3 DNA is TGTGCCAGCGGGGACAGCTCTCAAGAGACCCAGTACTTC.

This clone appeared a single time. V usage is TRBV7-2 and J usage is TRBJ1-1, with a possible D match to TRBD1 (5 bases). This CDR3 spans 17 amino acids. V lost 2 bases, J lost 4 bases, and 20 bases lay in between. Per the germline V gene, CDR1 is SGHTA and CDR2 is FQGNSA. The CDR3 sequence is CASSLWGLVVSSTEAFF. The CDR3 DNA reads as TGTGCCAGCAGCTTATGGGGCTTGGTAGTGAGTTCCACTGAAGCTTTCTTT.

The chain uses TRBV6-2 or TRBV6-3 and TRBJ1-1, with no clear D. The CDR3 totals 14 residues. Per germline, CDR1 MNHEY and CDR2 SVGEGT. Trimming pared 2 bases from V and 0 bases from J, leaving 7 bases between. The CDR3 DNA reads TGTGCCAGCAGTTACGGAGGCTTGAACACTGAAGCTTTCTTT. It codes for CASSYGGLNTEAFF.

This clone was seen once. CDR3 residues: CASTPGTSGERMETQYF. The DNA of the CDR3 is TGTGCCAGCACCCCCGGGACTAGCGGGGAAAGGATGGAGACCCAGTACTTC. This sequence joins TRBV9 and TRBJ2-5; 13 bases match TRBD2. J lost 5 bases, V lost 6 bases, and 13 bases had no gene match. The CDR3 loop spans 17 amino acids. Looked up from germline, CDR1 is SGDLS and CDR2 is YYNGEE.

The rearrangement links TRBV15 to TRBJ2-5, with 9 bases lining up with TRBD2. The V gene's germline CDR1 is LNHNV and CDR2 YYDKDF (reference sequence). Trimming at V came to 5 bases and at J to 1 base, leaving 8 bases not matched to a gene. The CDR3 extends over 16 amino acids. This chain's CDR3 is CATSGKLAGVQETQYF. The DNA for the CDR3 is TGTGCCACCAGCGGAAAACTAGCGGGTGTCCAAGAGACCCAGTACTTC.

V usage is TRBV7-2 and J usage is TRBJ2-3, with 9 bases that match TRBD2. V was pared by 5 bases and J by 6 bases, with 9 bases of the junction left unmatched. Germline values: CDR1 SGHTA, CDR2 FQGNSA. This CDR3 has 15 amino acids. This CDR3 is CASSVSGSVGDTQYF. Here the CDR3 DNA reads TGTGCCAGCAGCGTTAGCGGGAGTGTCGGTGATACGCAGTATTTT.

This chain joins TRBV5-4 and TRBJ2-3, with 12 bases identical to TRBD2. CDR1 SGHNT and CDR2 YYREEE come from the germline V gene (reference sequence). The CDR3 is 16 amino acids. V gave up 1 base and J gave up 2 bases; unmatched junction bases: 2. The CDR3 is CASSLRLAGDTDTQYF. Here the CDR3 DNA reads TGTGCCAGCAGCTTGCGACTAGCGGGGGACACAGATACGCAGTATTTT.

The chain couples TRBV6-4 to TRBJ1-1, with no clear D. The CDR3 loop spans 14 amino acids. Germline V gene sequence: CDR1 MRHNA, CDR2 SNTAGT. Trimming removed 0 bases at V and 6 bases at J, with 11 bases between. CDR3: CASSDSGGMAEAFF. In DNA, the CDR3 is TGTGCCAGCAGTGACTCTGGAGGGATGGCTGAAGCTTTCTTT.

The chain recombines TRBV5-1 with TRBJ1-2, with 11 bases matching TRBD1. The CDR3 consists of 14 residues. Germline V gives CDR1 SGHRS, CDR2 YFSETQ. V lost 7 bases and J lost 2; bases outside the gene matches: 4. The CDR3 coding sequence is TGCGCCAGCGGCGGACAGGGGGCAAACTATGGCTACACCTTC. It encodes CASGGQGANYGYTF.

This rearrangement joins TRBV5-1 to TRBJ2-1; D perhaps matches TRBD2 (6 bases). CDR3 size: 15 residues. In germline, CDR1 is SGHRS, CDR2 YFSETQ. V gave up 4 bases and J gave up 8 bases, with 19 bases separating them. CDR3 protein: CASSHERSPGDEQFF. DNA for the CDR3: TGCGCCAGCAGCCACGAGCGTTCCCCGGGGGATGAGCAGTTCTTC.

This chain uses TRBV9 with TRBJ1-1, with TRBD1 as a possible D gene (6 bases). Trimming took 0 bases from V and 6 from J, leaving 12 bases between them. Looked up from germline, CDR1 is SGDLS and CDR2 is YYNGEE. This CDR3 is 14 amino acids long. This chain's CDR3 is CASSVDRVGAEAFF. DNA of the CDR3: TGTGCCAGCAGCGTAGACAGGGTGGGCGCTGAAGCTTTCTTT.

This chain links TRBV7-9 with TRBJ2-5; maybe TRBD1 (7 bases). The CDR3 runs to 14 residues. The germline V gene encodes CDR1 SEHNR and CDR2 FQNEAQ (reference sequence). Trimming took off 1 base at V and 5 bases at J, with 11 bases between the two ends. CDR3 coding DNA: TGTGCCAGCAGCTTAGTAGCAGGGGGGGAGACCCAGTACTTC. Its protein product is CASSLVAGGETQYF.

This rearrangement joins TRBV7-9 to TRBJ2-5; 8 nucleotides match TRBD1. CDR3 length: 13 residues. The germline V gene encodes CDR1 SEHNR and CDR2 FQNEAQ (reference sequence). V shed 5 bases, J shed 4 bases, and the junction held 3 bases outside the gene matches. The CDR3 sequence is CASSPGTGETQYF. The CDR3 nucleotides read TGTGCCAGCAGCCCGGGGACAGGAGAGACCCAGTACTTC.

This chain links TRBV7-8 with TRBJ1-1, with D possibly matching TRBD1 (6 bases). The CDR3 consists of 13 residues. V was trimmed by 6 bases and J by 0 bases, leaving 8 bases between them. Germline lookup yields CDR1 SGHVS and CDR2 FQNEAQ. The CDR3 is CASRGQLNTEAFF. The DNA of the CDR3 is TGTGCCAGCAGAGGACAGCTGAACACTGAAGCTTTCTTT.

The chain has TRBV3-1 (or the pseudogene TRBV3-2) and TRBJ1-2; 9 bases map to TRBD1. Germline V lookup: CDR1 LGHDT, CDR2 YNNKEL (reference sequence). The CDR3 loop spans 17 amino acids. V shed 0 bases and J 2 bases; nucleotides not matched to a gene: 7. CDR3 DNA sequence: TGTGCCAGCAGCCAAGACAGGGTGGGGACAGGGAACTATGGCTACACCTTC. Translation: CASSQDRVGTGNYGYTF.